The entry that follows covers one T cell receptor beta chain sequence. Its target is not known. The assay was immunoSEQ multiplex PCR, and TCRdb's table has in-frame clones only and misses some. The sample has almost 30,000 clones, under 85% seen once. The CDR3 runs to 17 residues. In germline, CDR1 is SGHRS, CDR2 YFSETQ. V dropped 0 bases and J dropped 3; count of bases not matched to a gene: 8. These data come from a study of STAT5B mutations in CD4+ large granular lymphocyte leukemia. Findings and caveats of the study: About a quarter of private leukemic clonotypes occurred rarely in other patients' non-leukemic repertoires.

V is TRBV5-1 and J is TRBJ2-3; 9 bases line up with TRBD2. This receptor was obtained from a human donor in good health. The sample taken for sequencing was CD4+ T cells from blood buffy coats. CDR3 amino acids: CASSLEIAGVGTDTQYF. The DNA for the CDR3 is TGCGCCAGCAGCTTGGAAATAGCGGGGGTCGGAACAGATACGCAGTATTTT.